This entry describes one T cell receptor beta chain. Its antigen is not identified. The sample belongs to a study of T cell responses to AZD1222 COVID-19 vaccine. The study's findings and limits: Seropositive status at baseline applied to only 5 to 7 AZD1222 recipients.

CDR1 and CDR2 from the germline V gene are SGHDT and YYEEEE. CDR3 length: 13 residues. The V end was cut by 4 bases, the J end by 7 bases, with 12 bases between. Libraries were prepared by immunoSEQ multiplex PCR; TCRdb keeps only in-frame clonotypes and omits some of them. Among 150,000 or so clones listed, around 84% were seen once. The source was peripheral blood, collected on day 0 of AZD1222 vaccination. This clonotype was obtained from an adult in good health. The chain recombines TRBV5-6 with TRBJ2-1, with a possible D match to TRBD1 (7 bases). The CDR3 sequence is CASSPQGGNEQFF. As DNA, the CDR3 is TGTGCCAGCAGCCCCCAGGGGGGTAATGAGCAGTTCTTC. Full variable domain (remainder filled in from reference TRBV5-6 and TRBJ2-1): DAGVTQSPTHLIKTRGQQVTLRCSPKSGHDTVSWYQQALGQGPQFIFQYYEEEERQRGNFPDRFSGHQFPNYSSELNVNALLLGDSALYLCASSPQGGNEQFFGPGTRLTVL.